A selection of T cell receptor beta chains follows, all from one sample in a study of blood T cell repertoires in COVID-19. Produced via immunoSEQ multiplex PCR; TCRdb's table is partial and in-frame only. The repertoire holds 200,000 to 250,000 clones, with 70% to 85% as singletons. Sequenced: PBMCs or T cells enriched from blood (not recorded which). These receptor sequences come from a woman in her thirties or forties with acute COVID-19. CDR3s include the opening cysteine and the closing phenylalanine or tryptophan. D genes are given only for firm matches. Clone size, where shown, is once, few, many, or a class for clones that have expanded.

d_gene,j_gene,abundance,v_gene,CDR3aa,CDR3nt
-,TRBJ2-3,-,TRBV4-2,CASSPGESGGDTQYF,TGTGCCAGCAGTCCCGGAGAGTCCGGGGGAGATACGCAGTATTTT
TRBD2,TRBJ2-1,few,TRBV10-2,CASSYWTSGVSEQFF,TGCGCCAGCAGCTACTGGACTAGCGGGGTTAGCGAGCAGTTCTTC
-,TRBJ2-3,-,TRBV19,CASSIAGGPSTDTQYF,TGTGCCAGTAGTATAGCCGGCGGTCCAAGCACAGATACGCAGTATTTT
TRBD1,TRBJ1-2,few,TRBV4-3,CASSPGPGGTNYGYTF,TGCGCCAGCAGCCCCGGGCCAGGGGGAACAAACTATGGCTACACCTTC
-,TRBJ1-6,-,TRBV6-4,CASSPNAGMSPLHF,TGTGCCAGCAGCCCTAACGCGGGAATGTCACCCCTCCACTTT
TRBD1,TRBJ1-2,-,TRBV29-1,CSVEARDRISYGYTF,TGCAGCGTTGAGGCCCGGGACAGGATCTCCTATGGCTACACCTTC
TRBD2,TRBJ2-1,-,TRBV4-2,CASSSGGYNEQFF,TGTGCCAGCAGCAGCGGGGGCTACAATGAGCAGTTCTTC
TRBD2,TRBJ2-1,-,TRBV7-3,CASSLTGGTSGRNEQFF,TGTGCCAGCAGCTTAACGGGCGGGACTAGCGGGAGAAATGAGCAGTTCTTC
-,TRBJ2-1,-,TRBV24-1,CATSDWDSPYNEQFF,TGTGCCACCAGTGACTGGGACTCCCCCTACAATGAGCAGTTCTTC
TRBD1,TRBJ2-3,few,TRBV10-3,CAISGQGSDTQYF,TGTGCCATCAGTGGACAGGGGTCGGATACGCAGTATTTT
-,TRBJ1-5,-,TRBV19,CASSIGTVYSNQPQHF,TGTGCCAGTAGTATAGGGACAGTTTATAGCAATCAGCCCCAGCATTTT
TRBD2,TRBJ2-1,-,TRBV2,CASMTGTSANEQFF,TGTGCCAGCATGACCGGGACTAGCGCCAATGAGCAGTTCTTC
-,TRBJ1-5,few,TRBV27,CASSPRVRSNQPQHF,TGTGCCAGCAGTCCGAGGGTACGGAGCAATCAGCCCCAGCATTTT
-,TRBJ1-2,-,TRBV12-5,CASGLVESNYGYTF,TGTGCTAGTGGTTTGGTAGAGTCTAACTATGGCTACACCTTC
TRBD2,TRBJ2-1,-,TRBV5-1,CASSRTSEQFF,TGCGCCAGCAGCCGGACTAGCGAGCAGTTCTTC
TRBD1,TRBJ1-4,-,TRBV3-1/TRBV3-2,CASSQVGQGDEKLFF,TGTGCCAGCAGCCAAGTGGGACAGGGGGATGAAAAACTGTTTTTT
TRBD1,TRBJ1-6,-,TRBV7-8,CASSSDRARSPLHF,TGTGCCAGCAGCTCGGACAGGGCACGATCACCCCTCCACTTT
TRBD2,TRBJ2-5,-,TRBV4-1,CASSQTGGMRLAETQYF,TGCGCCAGCAGCCAAACGGGAGGTATGAGGCTGGCGGAGACCCAGTACTTC
-,TRBJ1-1,-,TRBV7-3,CASSSMGGNTEAFF,TGTGCCAGCAGTTCTATGGGGGGAAACACTGAAGCTTTCTTT
TRBD2,TRBJ2-2,-,TRBV7-7,CASGPSGRRTGELFF,TGTGCCAGCGGTCCTAGCGGGAGGAGGACCGGGGAGCTGTTTTTT
TRBD1,TRBJ1-2,-,TRBV6-5,CASSLRVGQGAGGYTF,TGTGCCAGCAGTTTGAGGGTCGGACAGGGGGCAGGAGGCTACACCTTC
-,TRBJ1-2,-,TRBV6-2/TRBV6-3,CASSYPGSGYTF,TGTGCCAGCAGTTACCCCGGGAGTGGCTACACCTTC
-,TRBJ2-7,-,TRBV30,CASDKPSHEQYF,TGTGCCTCCGACAAGCCAAGCCACGAGCAGTACTTC
TRBD1,TRBJ2-1,-,TRBV5-4,CASSAGTGDGNEQFF,TGTGCCAGCAGCGCCGGGACAGGGGATGGCAATGAGCAGTTCTTC
TRBD2,TRBJ2-7,-,TRBV28,CASSRTSVYYEQYF,TGTGCCAGCAGCCGTACTAGCGTATACTACGAGCAGTACTTC
TRBD1,TRBJ2-1,-,TRBV2,CASRRDSSYNEQFF,TGTGCCAGCAGGAGGGACAGCTCCTACAATGAGCAGTTCTTC
-,TRBJ2-3,-,TRBV2,CASSEGGRGRADTQYF,TGTGCCAGCAGTGAAGGGGGTCGGGGGAGAGCAGATACGCAGTATTTT
TRBD2,TRBJ2-7,few,TRBV28,CASSPSGTSNPYEQYF,TGTGCCAGCAGTCCCTCCGGGACTAGTAATCCCTACGAGCAGTACTTC
-,TRBJ1-2,-,TRBV12-5,CASGPGVNPYGYTF,TGTGCTAGTGGGCCCGGAGTGAACCCCTATGGCTACACCTTC
TRBD2,TRBJ2-1,-,TRBV20-1,CSASSGRVRGEQFF,TGCAGTGCTAGTAGCGGGAGAGTGAGAGGTGAGCAGTTCTTC
-,TRBJ1-3,-,TRBV5-4,CASSWDKTTGNTIYF,TGTGCCAGCAGTTGGGACAAGACAACTGGAAACACCATATATTTT
-,TRBJ1-5,-,TRBV4-1,CASSQGPGQIDQPQHF,TGCGCCAGCAGCCAGGGTCCTGGACAGATAGATCAGCCCCAGCATTTT
TRBD1,TRBJ1-4,-,TRBV10-3,CAIRGQGNEKLFF,TGTGCCATCCGCGGACAGGGGAATGAAAAACTGTTTTTT
TRBD1,TRBJ2-7,-,TRBV29-1,CSASTGGPYEQYF,TGCAGCGCATCGACAGGGGGCCCCTACGAGCAGTACTTC
-,TRBJ1-6,-,TRBV12-3/TRBV12-4,CASRNRDEPLHF,TGTGCCAGCAGGAACAGGGACGAACCCCTCCACTTT
-,TRBJ1-2,-,TRBV3-1/TRBV3-2,CASSQPAGGYTF,TGTGCCAGCAGCCAACCCGCGGGTGGCTACACCTTC
-,TRBJ1-6,few,TRBV6-5,CASSYSGGADSPLHF,TGTGCCAGCAGTTACTCCGGGGGGGCTGATTCACCCCTCCACTTT
-,TRBJ1-4,-,TRBV5-4,CASSLGREALFF,TGTGCCAGCAGCTTGGGGAGGGAGGCACTGTTTTTT
TRBD2,TRBJ2-7,few,TRBV5-1,CASSSRLAGPYEQYF,TGCGCCAGCAGCTCCAGACTAGCGGGGCCCTACGAGCAGTACTTC
TRBD1,TRBJ1-5,-,TRBV19,CASRTTGEGQPQHF,TGTGCCAGTCGCACCACAGGGGAAGGGCAGCCCCAGCATTTT
TRBD1,TRBJ1-2,-,TRBV6-5,CASRRDRGEGYTF,TGTGCCAGCCGCCGGGACAGGGGTGAGGGCTACACCTTC
TRBD1,TRBJ1-6,-,TRBV27,CASSPGQGTPLHF,TGTGCCAGCAGTCCGGGACAGGGGACACCCCTCCACTTT
-,TRBJ2-2,-,TRBV12-3/TRBV12-4,CASGTSNTGELFF,TGTGCCAGCGGGACATCGAACACCGGGGAGCTGTTTTTT
-,TRBJ2-6,-,TRBV4-1,CASSPRNSGANVLTF,TGCGCCAGCAGCCCTAGGAACTCTGGGGCCAACGTCCTGACTTTC
-,TRBJ1-4,-,TRBV29-1,CSVEGQNNEKLFF,TGCAGCGTTGAAGGGCAGAATAATGAAAAACTGTTTTTT
-,TRBJ1-5,-,TRBV4-2,CASSQDFSQPQHF,TGTGCCAGCAGCCAAGATTTTAGTCAGCCCCAGCATTTT
-,TRBJ1-2,-,TRBV28,CASSSRPGYGYTF,TGTGCCAGCAGTTCGCGCCCCGGGTATGGCTACACCTTC
TRBD1,TRBJ2-1,-,TRBV7-6,CASSYRPPGGSSYNEQFF,TGTGCCAGCAGCTATCGGCCCCCAGGGGGTTCGTCCTACAATGAGCAGTTCTTC
TRBD2,TRBJ2-2,-,TRBV11-2,CASRPGGAGTGELFF,TGTGCCAGCAGACCCGGGGGGGCGGGGACCGGGGAGCTGTTTTTT
TRBD1,TRBJ1-1,once,TRBV19,CASSPLDRGMNTEAFF,TGTGCCAGTAGTCCGTTGGACAGGGGTATGAACACTGAAGCTTTCTTT
TRBD1,TRBJ1-5,few,TRBV7-8,CASSQSGTGVEQPQHF,TGTGCCAGCAGCCAATCCGGGACAGGGGTCGAGCAGCCCCAGCATTTT
TRBD1,TRBJ1-4,-,TRBV7-9,CASSTRQGAINEKLFF,TGTGCCAGCAGCACCAGACAGGGGGCGATTAATGAAAAACTGTTTTTT
-,TRBJ1-2,-,TRBV30,CAWSERGGGYTF,TGTGCCTGGAGTGAACGGGGGGGAGGCTACACCTTC
-,TRBJ1-6,-,TRBV7-2,CASSQSRGAAPLHF,TGTGCCAGCAGCCAGTCGCGGGGCGCGGCACCCCTCCACTTT
-,TRBJ1-1,-,TRBV12-5,CASGLAVGQNTEAFF,TGTGCTAGTGGTTTGGCCGTGGGACAAAACACTGAAGCTTTCTTT
-,TRBJ1-6,-,TRBV6-5,CASSQTLDSPLHF,TGTGCCAGCAGTCAAACGCTAGATTCACCCCTCCACTTT
-,TRBJ2-1,-,TRBV29-1,CSVETGTAYNEQFF,TGCAGCGTTGAGACGGGAACTGCCTACAATGAGCAGTTCTTC
TRBD1,TRBJ2-1,-,TRBV10-3,CAISSRTGSPTGNEQFF,TGTGCCATCAGTTCCCGGACAGGGTCTCCCACTGGCAATGAGCAGTTCTTC
-,TRBJ2-1,-,TRBV7-8,CASSLGRVNEQFF,TGTGCCAGCAGCTTAGGCAGGGTAAATGAGCAGTTCTTC